Listed below are T cell receptor beta chains from one sample, sequenced in a study of T cells after yellow fever vaccination. TCRdb used MiXCR to reprocess the 5' RACE reads, holding one entry per CDR3 protein. This table holds a few hundred thousand distinct CDR3 sequences, 8.7% found once. The sample in question was CD4+ T cells sorted from PBMCs, obtained 5 days after the yellow fever booster vaccination. The receptors originated from a man aged 18 to 30 who received the YFV17D yellow fever vaccine. CDR3s include the opening cysteine and the closing phenylalanine or tryptophan. Fields, in order: V gene, clone size, J gene, D gene, CDR3 protein, CDR3 DNA. D genes are given only for firm matches. Size is omitted from some rows. Given values are once, few, many or a class for expanded clones.

TRBV5-1	few	TRBJ1-2	.	CASSLGGSQARGYTF	TGCGCCAGCAGCTTGGGGGGATCCCAGGCTAGGGGCTACACCTTC
TRBV5-1	.	TRBJ1-2	TRBD1	CASSLPVGTGTGYTF	TGCGCCAGCAGCTTGCCCGTCGGGACAGGGACTGGCTACACCTTC
TRBV5-6	few	TRBJ2-1	.	CASSVLGKYNEQFF	TGTGCCAGCAGCGTGCTGGGGAAGTACAATGAGCAGTTCTTC
TRBV23-1	many	TRBJ2-3	.	CASSTTSRASAGDTQYF	TGCGCCAGCAGTACAACGTCCCGTGCCTCTGCCGGAGATACGCAGTATTTT
TRBV4-1	few	TRBJ2-1	.	CASSNNRDPNFNEQFF	TGCGCCAGCAGCAATAACCGGGACCCGAATTTTAATGAGCAGTTCTTC
TRBV12-3/TRBV12-4	many	TRBJ1-2	.	CASSLAGGRAYGYTF	TGTGCCAGCAGTTTAGCTGGGGGGAGGGCCTATGGCTACACCTTC
TRBV29-1	few	TRBJ2-7	.	CSVIRELSYEQYF	TGCAGCGTTATTCGAGAGTTAAGCTACGAGCAGTACTTC
TRBV2	many	TRBJ1-6	TRBD1	CASSRQGDSPLHF	TGTGCCAGCAGTAGACAGGGCGACTCACCCCTCCACTTT
TRBV5-5	few	TRBJ2-5	TRBD2	CASRHPGTSGQQETQYF	TGTGCCAGCAGGCACCCCGGGACTAGCGGGCAGCAAGAGACCCAGTACTTC
TRBV5-4	.	TRBJ1-1	TRBD1	CASSLGQGVTNTEAFF	TGTGCCAGCAGCTTAGGACAGGGGGTTACGAACACTGAAGCTTTCTTT
TRBV27	.	TRBJ2-5	.	CASSSKQQETQYF	TGTGCCAGCAGTTCTAAGCAACAAGAGACCCAGTACTTC
TRBV3-1	.	TRBJ1-6	.	CASSQVEGYGNSPLHF	TGTGCCAGCAGCCAGGTGGAGGGGTATGGTAATTCACCCCTCCACTTT
TRBV16	.	TRBJ2-1	TRBD1	CASIPMGQQNNEQFF	TGTGCCAGCATCCCCATGGGACAGCAAAACAATGAGCAGTTCTTC
TRBV6-2/TRBV6-3	many	TRBJ2-7	.	CASSLFTYEQYF	TGTGCCAGCAGCCTTTTTACCTACGAGCAGTACTTC
TRBV6-4	.	TRBJ1-6	.	CASSGLRQFLTSPLHF	TGTGCCAGCAGTGGACTAAGACAGTTCCTGACTTCACCCCTCCACTTT
TRBV3-1	few	TRBJ2-6	TRBD1	CASSGDRGNSGANVLTF	TGTGCCAGCAGCGGGGACAGGGGAAACTCTGGGGCCAACGTCCTGACTTTC
TRBV7-2	many	TRBJ2-1	.	CASSPTGNEQFF	TGTGCCAGCAGTCCTACTGGTAATGAGCAGTTCTTC
TRBV24-1	.	TRBJ2-3	TRBD2	CATATSGATDTQYF	TGTGCCACAGCGACTAGCGGGGCCACAGATACGCAGTATTTT
TRBV5-1	.	TRBJ2-1	.	CASSLALSHEQFF	TGCGCCAGCAGCTTGGCCCTCAGCCATGAGCAGTTCTTC
TRBV6-5	few	TRBJ1-1	.	CASSSSKNTEAFF	TGTGCCAGCAGCTCATCGAAGAACACTGAAGCTTTCTTT
TRBV15	many	TRBJ1-4	.	CATSRDVEKLFF	TGTGCCACCAGCAGAGATGTCGAAAAACTGTTTTTT
TRBV5-4	few	TRBJ2-3	TRBD1	CASSSGQGFAKAQYF	TGTGCCAGCAGCTCGGGACAGGGGTTTGCTAAGGCGCAGTATTTT
TRBV30	many	TRBJ2-5	.	CAWSVLGETQYF	TGTGCCTGGAGTGTACTCGGGGAGACCCAGTACTTC
TRBV19	few	TRBJ2-2	.	CASTNTGSTGELFF	TGTGCCAGTACAAATACAGGAAGCACCGGGGAGCTGTTTTTT
TRBV12-3/TRBV12-4	.	TRBJ1-1	.	CASTYWLGGTEAFF	TGTGCCAGCACCTACTGGCTCGGGGGCACTGAAGCTTTCTTT
TRBV18	few	TRBJ2-2	.	CASSPSQGDISGELFF	TGTGCCAGCTCACCGAGTCAGGGTGATATTTCCGGGGAGCTGTTTTTT
TRBV10-3	.	TRBJ1-1	.	CAISDPDGLGAEAFF	TGTGCCATCAGTGATCCGGACGGCCTGGGGGCTGAAGCTTTCTTT
TRBV19	few	TRBJ2-4	TRBD1	CASSPGTAPSTNIQYF	TGTGCCAGTAGTCCCGGGACAGCGCCTTCCACAAACATTCAGTACTTC
TRBV20-1	.	TRBJ2-2	.	CSARDLSYTGELFF	TGCAGTGCTAGAGATCTTAGCTACACCGGGGAGCTGTTTTTT
TRBV24-1	few	TRBJ1-2	.	CATSDGPLYGYTF	TGTGCCACCAGCGACGGACCTCTCTATGGCTACACCTTC
TRBV12-5	few	TRBJ1-1	.	CASGLSRGASTTEAFF	TGTGCTAGTGGTTTGTCCCGGGGGGCCAGCACTACAGAAGCTTTCTTT
TRBV7-2	many	TRBJ1-2	.	CASTPWGVDYGYTF	TGTGCCAGCACCCCATGGGGGGTTGACTATGGCTACACCTTC
TRBV10-1	few	TRBJ2-7	.	CASSERPGDEQYF	TGCGCCAGCAGTGAGAGACCCGGGGACGAGCAGTACTTC
TRBV11-2	many	TRBJ2-1	.	CASSSRSGTPRNEQFF	TGTGCCAGCAGCTCGAGATCCGGGACGCCGAGGAATGAGCAGTTCTTC